This T cell receptor beta chain stems from a study of cytomegalovirus exposure and HLA in healthy donors. Whole-study context: The approximately 660 first-cohort repertoires shared a platform with the approximately 130 validation repertoires, as reported in a later analysis.

Here immunoSEQ multiplex PCR was the method, and the copy in TCRdb shows in-frame clones only, minus some. This table has about 240,000 clones, around nine tenths appearing once. This CDR3 region has 15 residues. CDR1 is SGHNT and CDR2 is YYREEE in the germline V gene (reference sequence). Trimming removed 5 bases from V and 0 bases from J, with 15 bases in between. The study, taken as a whole, reports: Researchers catalogued 160 or so TCR beta chains as cytomegalovirus-associated. Among TCR sequences, most were rare, though some public TCRs appeared in many donors.

In regard to this clone: The target antigen is unknown.

The V gene is TRBV5-4, the J gene TRBJ2-7; D gene ambiguous. Material for sequencing was PBMCs. This sequence was found in a man in his late teens or twenties in good health and CMV-seronegative. CDR3 bases: TGTGCCAGCAGTCCCGACGGGTTGAGCTCCTACGAGCAGTACTTC. This codes for CASSPDGLSSYEQYF. The variable domain in full, completed from reference TRBV5-4 and TRBJ2-7, reads ETGVTQSPTHLIKTRGQQVTLRCSSQSGHNTVSWYQQALGQGPQFIFQYYREEENGRGNFPPRFSGLQFPNYSSELNVNALELDDSALYLCASSPDGLSSYEQYFGPGTRLTVT.